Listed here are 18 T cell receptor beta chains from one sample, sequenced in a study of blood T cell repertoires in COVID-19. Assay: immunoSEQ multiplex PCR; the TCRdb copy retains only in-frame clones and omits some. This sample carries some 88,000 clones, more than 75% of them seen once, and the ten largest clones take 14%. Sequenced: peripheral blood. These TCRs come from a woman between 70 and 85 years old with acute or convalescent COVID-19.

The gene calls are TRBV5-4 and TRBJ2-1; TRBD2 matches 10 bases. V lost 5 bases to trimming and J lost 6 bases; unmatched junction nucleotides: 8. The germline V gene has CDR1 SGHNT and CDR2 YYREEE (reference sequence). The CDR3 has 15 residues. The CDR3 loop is CASRELAGGLNEQFF. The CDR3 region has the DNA TGTGCCAGCAGAGAATTAGCGGGGGGCCTCAATGAGCAGTTCTTC.

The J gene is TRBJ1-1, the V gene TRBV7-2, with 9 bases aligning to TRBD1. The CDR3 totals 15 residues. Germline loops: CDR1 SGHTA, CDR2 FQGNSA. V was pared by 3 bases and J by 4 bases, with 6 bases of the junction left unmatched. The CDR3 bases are TGTGCCAGCAGCTTCGGGACAGGGTACAGCACTGAAGCTTTCTTT. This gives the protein CASSFGTGYSTEAFF.

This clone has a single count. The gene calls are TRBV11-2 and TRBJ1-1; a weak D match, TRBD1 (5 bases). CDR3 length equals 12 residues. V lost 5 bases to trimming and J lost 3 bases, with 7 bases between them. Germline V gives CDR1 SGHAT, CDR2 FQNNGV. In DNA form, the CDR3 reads TGTGCCAGCAGCAAACAGGACACTGAAGCTTTCTTT. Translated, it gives CASSKQDTEAFF.

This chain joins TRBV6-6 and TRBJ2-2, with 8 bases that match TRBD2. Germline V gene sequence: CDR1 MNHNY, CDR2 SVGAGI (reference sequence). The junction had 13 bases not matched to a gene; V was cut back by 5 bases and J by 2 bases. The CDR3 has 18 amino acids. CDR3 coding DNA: TGTGCCAGCAGTCTGTACCCCATAAGCGGGAGTAACACCGGGGAGCTGTTTTTT. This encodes CASSLYPISGSNTGELFF.

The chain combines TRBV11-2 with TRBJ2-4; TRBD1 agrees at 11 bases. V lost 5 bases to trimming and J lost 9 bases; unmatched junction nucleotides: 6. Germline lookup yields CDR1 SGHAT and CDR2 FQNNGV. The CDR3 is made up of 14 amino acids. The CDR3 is CASSLDRGRGIQYF. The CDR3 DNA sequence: TGTGCCAGCAGCCTGGACAGGGGGCGCGGCATTCAGTACTTC.

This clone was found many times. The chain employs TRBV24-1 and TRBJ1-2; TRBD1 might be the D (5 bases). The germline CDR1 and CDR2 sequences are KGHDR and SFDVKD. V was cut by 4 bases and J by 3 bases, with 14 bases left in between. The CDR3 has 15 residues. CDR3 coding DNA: TGTGCCACCAGTGACCGTCGTACAGGTGACTATGGCTACACCTTC. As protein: CATSDRRTGDYGYTF.

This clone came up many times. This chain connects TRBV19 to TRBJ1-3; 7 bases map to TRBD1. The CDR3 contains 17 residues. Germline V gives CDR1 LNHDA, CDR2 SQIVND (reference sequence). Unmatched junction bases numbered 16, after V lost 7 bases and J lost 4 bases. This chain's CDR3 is CASTAGRQGVKGNTIYF. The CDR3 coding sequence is TGTGCCAGTACCGCCGGCCGACAGGGCGTTAAGGGAAACACCATATATTTT.

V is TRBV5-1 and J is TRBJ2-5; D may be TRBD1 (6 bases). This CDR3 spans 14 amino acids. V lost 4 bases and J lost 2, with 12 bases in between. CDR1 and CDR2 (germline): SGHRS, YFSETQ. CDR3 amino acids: CASSPQGSQETQYF. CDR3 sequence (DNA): TGCGCCAGCAGCCCACAGGGTAGTCAAGAGACCCAGTACTTC. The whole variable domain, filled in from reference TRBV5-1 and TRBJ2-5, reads KAGVTQTPRYLIKTRGQQVTLSCSPISGHRSVSWYQQTPGQGLQFLFEYFSETQRNKGNFPGRFSGRQFSNSRSEMNVSTLELGDSALYLCASSPQGSQETQYFGPGTRLLVL.

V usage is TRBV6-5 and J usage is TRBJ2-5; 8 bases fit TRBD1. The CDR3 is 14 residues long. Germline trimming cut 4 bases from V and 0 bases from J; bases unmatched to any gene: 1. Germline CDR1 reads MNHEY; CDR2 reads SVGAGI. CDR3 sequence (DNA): TGTGCCAGCAGTTGGACAGGGTACCAAGAGACCCAGTACTTC. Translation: CASSWTGYQETQYF.

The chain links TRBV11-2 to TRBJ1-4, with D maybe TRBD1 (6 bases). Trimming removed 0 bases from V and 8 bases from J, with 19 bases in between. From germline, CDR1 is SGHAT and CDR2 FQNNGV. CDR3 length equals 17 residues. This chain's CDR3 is CASSLDIGVGGHEKLFF. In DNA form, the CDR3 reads TGTGCCAGCAGCTTAGATATTGGTGTCGGGGGGCACGAAAAACTGTTTTTT.

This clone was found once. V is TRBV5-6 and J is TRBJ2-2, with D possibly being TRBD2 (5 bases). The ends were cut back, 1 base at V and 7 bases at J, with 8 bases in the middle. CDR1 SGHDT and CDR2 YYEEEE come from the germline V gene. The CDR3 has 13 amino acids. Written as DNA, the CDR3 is TGTGCCAGCAGCTTGAACCGGGACGGGGAGCTGTTTTTT. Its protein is CASSLNRDGELFF.

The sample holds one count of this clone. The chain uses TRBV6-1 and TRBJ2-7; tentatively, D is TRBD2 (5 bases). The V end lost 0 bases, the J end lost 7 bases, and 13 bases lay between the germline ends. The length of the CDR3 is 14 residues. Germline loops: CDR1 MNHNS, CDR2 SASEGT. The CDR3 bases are TGTGCCAGCAGTGAAGCTAGGGCAACGGGGGAGCAGTACGTC. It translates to CASSEARATGEQYV.

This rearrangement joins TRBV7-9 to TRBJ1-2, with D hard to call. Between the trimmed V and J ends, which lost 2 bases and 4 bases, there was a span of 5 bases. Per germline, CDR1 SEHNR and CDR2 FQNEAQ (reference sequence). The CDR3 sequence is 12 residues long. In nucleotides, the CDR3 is TGTGCCAGCAGCTTACCCGGCTATGGCTACACCTTC. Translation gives CASSLPGYGYTF.

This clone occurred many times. The chain's CDR3 is CASSARLTGSNTGELFF. The CDR3 nucleotides are TGTGCCAGCAGCGCGAGACTTACAGGGTCGAACACCGGGGAGCTGTTTTTT. J is TRBJ2-2 and V is TRBV9, with D possibly matching TRBD1 (6 bases). Deletions cut 3 bases from V and 0 bases from J, with 15 bases between. The CDR3 runs 17 residues. The V gene's germline CDR1 is SGDLS and CDR2 YYNGEE.

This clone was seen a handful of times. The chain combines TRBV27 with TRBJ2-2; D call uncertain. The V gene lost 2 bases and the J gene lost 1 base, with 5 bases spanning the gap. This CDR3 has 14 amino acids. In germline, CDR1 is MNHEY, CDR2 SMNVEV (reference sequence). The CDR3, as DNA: TGTGCCAGCAGTTTAGGGCAGAACACCGGGGAGCTGTTTTTT. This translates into CASSLGQNTGELFF.

CDR3 coding DNA: TGTGCCACCAGCAGAGATCCCAGGAACACCGGGGAGCTGTTTTTT. As protein: CATSRDPRNTGELFF. The V and J genes are TRBV15 and TRBJ2-2, with unresolved D. The length of the CDR3 is 15 residues. Germline V gives CDR1 LNHNV, CDR2 YYDKDF (reference sequence). Trimming pared 0 bases from V and 1 base from J, leaving 6 bases between.

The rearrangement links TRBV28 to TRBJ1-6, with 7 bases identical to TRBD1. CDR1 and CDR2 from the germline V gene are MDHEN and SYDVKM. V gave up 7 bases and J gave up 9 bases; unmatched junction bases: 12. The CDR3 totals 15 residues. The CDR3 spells CASKGEGGSASPLHF. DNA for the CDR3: TGTGCCAGCAAGGGGGAAGGGGGCTCTGCTTCACCCCTCCACTTT.

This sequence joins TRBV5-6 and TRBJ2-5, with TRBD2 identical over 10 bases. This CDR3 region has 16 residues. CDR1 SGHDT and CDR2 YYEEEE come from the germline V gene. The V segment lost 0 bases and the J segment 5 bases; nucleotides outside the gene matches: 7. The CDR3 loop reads CASSLDLAGVRETQYF. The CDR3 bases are TGTGCCAGCAGCTTGGACCTAGCGGGAGTTCGGGAGACCCAGTACTTC.